This T cell receptor beta chain is from a study of blood T cell repertoires in COVID-19. In Cohort 3, a recovered donor had either two negative PCRs, clearance, or symptom resolution. V lost 6 bases, J lost 5 bases, and 21 bases lay in between. This CDR3 spans 16 amino acids. From germline, CDR1 is KGHDR and CDR2 SFDVKD. Using immunoSEQ multiplex PCR, the repertoire was profiled, and TCRdb retains in-frame clones only, with some absent. The top ten hold 4.5% to 6.5% of the sample, which has 320,000 or so clones, approximately 88% seen once. The sample was PBMCs or T cells enriched from blood (not recorded which). The sequence derives from a man in his fifties or sixties who had recovered from COVID-19. J is TRBJ1-2 and V is TRBV24-1; tentatively, D is TRBD1 (6 bases). CDR3 sequence: CATSPAAGGDPYGYTF. The DNA of the CDR3 is TGTGCCACCAGTCCGGCGGCGGGGGGCGACCCGTATGGCTACACCTTC.